This TCR beta chain is drawn from a study of Ad26.COV2.S vaccination and SARS-CoV-2 variants. This CDR3 region has 14 residues. V shed 4 bases, J shed 5 bases, and the junction held 8 bases outside the gene matches. Per the germline V gene, CDR1 is SGHNT and CDR2 is YYREEE (reference sequence). This table comes from immunoSEQ multiplex PCR, and its TCRdb copy is limited to in-frame clones, with some not included. The table records around 350,000 clones, about 90% of them present only once. The sample holds a few counts of this clone. Its cognate antigen is unknown. Study observations and caveats: Substantial breadth in spike-specific CD8+ and CD4+ T cell responses was reportedly seen after vaccination. Similar non-spike TCR breadth was seen in vaccine and placebo recipients. Higher spike-specific TCR breadth was found in vaccine recipients than in placebo recipients.

This chain joins TRBV5-4 and TRBJ1-2, with TRBD1 matching over 7 bases. The sequenced sample was peripheral blood, obtained after recovery from COVID-19. This TCR came from a human donor who had recovered from COVID-19. The CDR3 sequence is CASSPTGTPYGYTF. The CDR3 DNA sequence: TGTGCCAGCAGCCCGACAGGGACCCCGTATGGCTACACCTTC.